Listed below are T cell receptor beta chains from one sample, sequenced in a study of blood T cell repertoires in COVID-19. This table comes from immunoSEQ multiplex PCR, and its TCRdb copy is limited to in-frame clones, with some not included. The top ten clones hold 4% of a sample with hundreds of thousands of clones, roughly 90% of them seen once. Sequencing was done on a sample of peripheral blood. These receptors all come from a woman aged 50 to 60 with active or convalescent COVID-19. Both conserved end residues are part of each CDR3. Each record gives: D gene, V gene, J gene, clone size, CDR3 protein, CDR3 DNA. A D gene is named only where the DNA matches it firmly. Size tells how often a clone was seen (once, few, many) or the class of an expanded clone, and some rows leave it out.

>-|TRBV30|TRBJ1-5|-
CAWSTQNQPQHF
TGTGCCTGGAGTACCCAGAATCAGCCCCAGCATTTT
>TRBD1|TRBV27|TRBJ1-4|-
CASSLRTGAEKLFF
TGTGCCAGCAGTTTAAGGACAGGAGCCGAAAAACTGTTTTTT
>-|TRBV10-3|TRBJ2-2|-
CAISDQGRLTGELFF
TGTGCCATCAGTGATCAGGGTAGACTCACCGGGGAGCTGTTTTTT
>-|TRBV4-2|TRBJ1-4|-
CASRPGRGTTNEKLFF
TGTGCCAGCAGACCTGGTAGGGGGACAACTAATGAAAAACTGTTTTTT
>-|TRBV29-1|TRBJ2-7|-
CSAGTSYEQYF
TGCAGCGCTGGGACTTCCTACGAGCAGTACTTC
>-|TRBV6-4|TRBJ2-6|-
CASSDTETGANVLTF
TGTGCCAGCAGTGACACAGAAACTGGGGCCAACGTCCTGACTTTC
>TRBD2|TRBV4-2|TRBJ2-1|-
CASSQEGLASYNEQFF
TGTGCCAGCAGCCAGGAAGGACTAGCGAGCTACAATGAGCAGTTCTTC
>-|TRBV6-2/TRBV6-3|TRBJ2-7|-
CASSYPKQGRPYEQYF
TGTGCCAGCAGTTACCCAAAACAGGGAAGACCCTACGAGCAGTACTTC
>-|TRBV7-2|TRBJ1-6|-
CASSLALSPNSPLHF
TGTGCCAGCAGCTTAGCTCTAAGCCCTAATTCACCCCTCCACTTT
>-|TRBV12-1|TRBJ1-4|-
CASSFGRRNEKLFF
TGTGCCAGCAGCTTTGGGAGGAGAAATGAAAAACTGTTTTTT
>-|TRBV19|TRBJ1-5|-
CASSPVKGVGQPQHF
TGTGCCAGTAGCCCCGTTAAAGGGGTCGGTCAGCCCCAGCATTTT
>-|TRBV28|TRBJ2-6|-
CASSLRSSGANVLTF
TGTGCCAGCAGTTTACGGTCTTCTGGGGCCAACGTCCTGACTTTC
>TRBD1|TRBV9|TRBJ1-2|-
CASSAQGAGRYGYTF
TGTGCCAGCAGCGCACAGGGGGCTGGGAGGTATGGCTACACCTTC
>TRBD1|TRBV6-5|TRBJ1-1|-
CASSLYGQGAEAFF
TGTGCCAGCAGTTTATACGGACAGGGGGCTGAAGCTTTCTTT
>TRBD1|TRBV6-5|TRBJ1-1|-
CASSPRQGGSPEAFF
TGTGCCAGCAGTCCCCGACAGGGTGGTAGTCCTGAAGCTTTCTTT
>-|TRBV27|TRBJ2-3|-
CASSLFEGRVEYF
TGTGCCAGCAGTTTGTTTGAGGGTCGCGTAGAGTATTTT
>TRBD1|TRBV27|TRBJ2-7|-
CASSRTGAGYEQYF
TGTGCCAGCAGTAGGACAGGGGCAGGGTACGAGCAGTACTTC
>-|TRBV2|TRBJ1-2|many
CASSDQLGDYGYTF
TGTGCCAGCAGCGACCAGTTAGGGGACTATGGCTACACCTTC
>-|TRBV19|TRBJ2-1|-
CASSIGRTEQFF
TGTGCCAGTAGTATCGGAAGGACAGAGCAGTTCTTC
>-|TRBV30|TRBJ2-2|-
CAWKRRVGGTGELFF
TGTGCCTGGAAACGAAGGGTAGGAGGCACCGGGGAGCTGTTTTTT
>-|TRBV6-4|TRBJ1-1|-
CASRSGALSNTEAFF
TGTGCCAGCAGGAGTGGGGCCCTCTCGAACACTGAAGCTTTCTTT
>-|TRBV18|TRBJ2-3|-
CASSPRRAGTDTQYF
TGTGCCAGCTCACCGCGCAGGGCGGGCACAGATACGCAGTATTTT
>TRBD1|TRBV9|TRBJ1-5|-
CASSGTGGSNQPQHF
TGTGCCAGCAGCGGGACAGGGGGGAGCAATCAGCCCCAGCATTTT
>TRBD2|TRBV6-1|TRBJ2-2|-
CASSELRGGLDTGELFF
TGTGCCAGCAGTGAACTTCGGGGGGGCCTAGACACCGGGGAGCTGTTTTTT
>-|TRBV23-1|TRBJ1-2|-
CASLKTAGITGYTF
TGCGCCAGCCTGAAGACGGCAGGGATCACTGGCTACACCTTC
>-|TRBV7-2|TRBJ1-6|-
CASSPGVGSSPLHF
TGTGCCAGCAGCCCGGGAGTAGGGAGTTCACCCCTCCACTTT
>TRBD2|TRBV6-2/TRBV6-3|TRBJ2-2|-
CASSYGSGSGRRTGELFF
TGTGCCAGCAGTTACGGGAGTGGAAGCGGGAGAAGGACCGGGGAGCTGTTTTTT
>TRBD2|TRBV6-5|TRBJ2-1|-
CASSTGTKDEQFF
TGTGCCAGCAGTACGGGGACTAAAGATGAGCAGTTCTTC
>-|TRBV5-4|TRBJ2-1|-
CASSLGGGPVNEQFF
TGTGCCAGCAGCTTAGGAGGGGGCCCGGTCAATGAGCAGTTCTTC
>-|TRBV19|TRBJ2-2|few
CASSIGRAHTGELFF
TGTGCCAGTAGTATAGGCAGGGCTCACACCGGGGAGCTGTTTTTT
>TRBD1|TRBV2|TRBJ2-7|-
CASGGTGMPYEQYF
TGTGCCAGTGGAGGGACAGGGATGCCCTACGAGCAGTACTTC
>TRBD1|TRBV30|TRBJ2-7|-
CAWSAGGVYEQYF
TGTGCCTGGAGTGCAGGGGGTGTCTACGAGCAGTACTTC
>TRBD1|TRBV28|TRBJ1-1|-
CASSLSYGGTGITEAFF
TGTGCCAGCAGTTTATCGTACGGCGGGACAGGGATCACTGAAGCTTTCTTT
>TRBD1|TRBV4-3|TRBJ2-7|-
CASSPGTGDYEQYF
TGCGCCAGCAGTCCCGGGACAGGGGATTACGAGCAGTACTTC
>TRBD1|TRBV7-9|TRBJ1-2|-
CASNGQGINYGYTF
TGTGCCAGCAACGGACAGGGGATTAACTATGGCTACACCTTC
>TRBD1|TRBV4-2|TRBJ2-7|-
CASSQDRGTGYEQYF
TGTGCCAGCAGCCAAGATCGAGGGACAGGATACGAGCAGTACTTC
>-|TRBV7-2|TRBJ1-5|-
CASSIRQGNQPQHF
TGTGCCAGCAGCATTAGACAGGGCAATCAGCCCCAGCATTTT
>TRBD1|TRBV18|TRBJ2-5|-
CASSPGTGGEETQYF
TGTGCCAGCTCACCAGGGACAGGGGGCGAAGAGACCCAGTACTTC
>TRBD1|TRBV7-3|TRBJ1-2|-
CASSPGTGSYGYTF
TGTGCCAGCAGCCCTGGGACAGGTTCGTATGGCTACACCTTC
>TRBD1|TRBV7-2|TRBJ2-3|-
CASSLRDRGLISF
TGTGCCAGCAGTTTACGGGACAGGGGGCTTATAAGTTTT
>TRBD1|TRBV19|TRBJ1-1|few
CASSPGDRGLEAFF
TGTGCCAGTAGTCCAGGGGACAGAGGCCTTGAAGCTTTCTTT
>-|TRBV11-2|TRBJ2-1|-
CASNLNRGVLYNEQFF
TGTGCCAGCAACCTTAACCGGGGTGTTCTATACAATGAGCAGTTCTTC
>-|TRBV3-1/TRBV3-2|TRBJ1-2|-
CASSQDLVPRGYTF
TGTGCCAGCAGCCAAGACTTAGTCCCCCGTGGCTACACCTTC
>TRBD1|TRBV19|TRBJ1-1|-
CASSPQTGSEAFF
TGTGCCAGTAGTCCCCAGACAGGGTCTGAAGCTTTCTTT
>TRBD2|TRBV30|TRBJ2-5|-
CAWSVLSGKETQYF
TGTGCCTGGAGTGTACTGAGCGGGAAAGAGACCCAGTACTTC
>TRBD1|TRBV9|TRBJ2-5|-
CASSVQGTGFRETQYF
TGTGCCAGCAGCGTACAAGGGACAGGGTTCAGGGAGACCCAGTACTTC
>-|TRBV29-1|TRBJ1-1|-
CSAKAARVSTEAFF
TGCAGCGCGAAGGCAGCCCGGGTAAGCACTGAAGCTTTCTTT
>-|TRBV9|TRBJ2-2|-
CASSVGGAGINTGELFF
TGTGCCAGCAGCGTAGGGGGTGCAGGGATAAACACCGGGGAGCTGTTTTTT
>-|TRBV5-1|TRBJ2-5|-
CASRGLQEETQYF
TGCGCCAGCAGGGGTCTACAGGAAGAGACCCAGTACTTC
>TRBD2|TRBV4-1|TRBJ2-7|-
CASSQVTSVSYEQYF
TGCGCCAGCAGCCAAGTAACTAGCGTTTCCTACGAGCAGTACTTC
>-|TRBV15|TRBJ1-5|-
CATSRGGSGGNQPQHF
TGTGCCACCAGCAGAGGAGGCTCGGGGGGCAATCAGCCCCAGCATTTT
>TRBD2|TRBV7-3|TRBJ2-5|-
CASSLSGGATPETQYF
TGTGCCAGCAGCCTAAGCGGGGGGGCGACGCCGGAGACCCAGTACTTC
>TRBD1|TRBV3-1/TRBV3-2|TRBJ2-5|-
CASSSWDRLEETQYF
TGTGCCAGCAGCTCATGGGACAGGCTCGAAGAGACCCAGTACTTC
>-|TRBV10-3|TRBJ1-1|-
CAISEGQNTEAFF
TGTGCCATCAGTGAGGGACAGAACACTGAAGCTTTCTTT
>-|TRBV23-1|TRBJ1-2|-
CASAQNPGIANYGYTF
TGCGCCAGCGCCCAAAACCCAGGGATAGCTAACTATGGCTACACCTTC
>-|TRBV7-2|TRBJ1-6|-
CASDKGTPGDSPLHF
TGTGCCAGCGATAAAGGGACTCCCGGGGATTCACCCCTCCACTTT
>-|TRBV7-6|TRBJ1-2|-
CASSLATGLGSNYGYTF
TGTGCCAGCAGCTTAGCTACAGGATTAGGGTCTAACTATGGCTACACCTTC
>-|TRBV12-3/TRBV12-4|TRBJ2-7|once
CASMGGEQYF
TGTGCCAGCATGGGAGGCGAGCAGTACTTC
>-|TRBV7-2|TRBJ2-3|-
CASSPRGRGGHSDTQYF
TGTGCCAGCAGCCCCAGGGGGCGGGGGGGCCATTCAGATACGCAGTATTTT